The 5 T cell receptor beta chains reported below all come from one sample, sequenced in a study of T-cell memory formation after mild COVID-19. Each CDR3 protein gets one entry after TCRdb re-called the 5' RACE reads with MiXCR. The table lists about half a million distinct CDR3 sequences, around a sixth of them singletons, with about 12% in the top ten. Sequenced sample: PBMCs or a T cell subset sorted from them (not recorded which). These receptor sequences come from an adult woman who had mild COVID-19 (a few samples of this study predate the infection). Cell type and time point are not known.

Only a few counts were recorded for this clonotype. J is TRBJ1-6 and V is TRBV4-3, with 8 bases lining up with TRBD1. The CDR3 runs to 15 residues. Germline lookup yields CDR1 LGHNA and CDR2 YSLEER. The V and J ends lost 0 bases and 10 bases, in that order; junction bases with no gene match: 5. Here the CDR3 reads CASSQDGQGGSPLHF. The DNA of the CDR3 is TGCGCCAGCAGCCAAGATGGACAGGGTGGCTCACCCCTCCACTTT.

This clonotype occurred a few times. This chain uses TRBV27 with TRBJ2-7, with D possibly being TRBD1 or TRBD2 (5 bases each). Per the germline V gene, CDR1 is MNHEY and CDR2 is SMNVEV (reference sequence). With 5 bases removed from V and 7 bases from J, the gap between germline ends came to 21 bases. CDR3 length equals 15 residues. The DNA for the CDR3 is TGTGCCAGCAGTGCCTCGATGTCAGGGACCGAGGAGCAGTACTTC. Translation: CASSASMSGTEEQYF.

This clonotype has a handful of counts. This chain uses TRBV4-2 with TRBJ2-2, with 8 nucleotides matching TRBD2. Germline-derived CDR1 and CDR2 are LGHNA and YNFKEQ. With V trimmed by 4 bases and J by 7 bases, 8 bases remained unmatched. The CDR3 has 15 residues. The CDR3 DNA follows: TGTGCCAGCAGCCCAGCGGGAGATAAGGTCGGGGAGCTGTTTTTT. Its protein is CASSPAGDKVGELFF.

The V and J genes are TRBV11-2 and TRBJ2-1; D possibly matches TRBD1 or TRBD2 (6 bases each). Per the germline V gene, CDR1 is SGHAT and CDR2 is FQNNGV. The CDR3 is 18 amino acids. Trimming stripped 5 bases from V and 8 bases from J, with 28 bases between. The CDR3 protein is CASSKPRGARTVAHEQFF. The CDR3 nucleotides are TGTGCCAGCAGCAAACCTAGGGGGGCCCGCACGGTCGCCCATGAGCAGTTCTTC. The full variable domain, completed using reference TRBV11-2 and TRBJ2-1, is EAGVAQSPRYKIIEKRQSVAFWCNPISGHATLYWYQQILGQGPKLLIQFQNNGVVDDSQLPKDRFSAERLKGVDSTLKIQPAKLEDSAVYLCASSKPRGARTVAHEQFFGPGTRLTVL.

The chain employs TRBV12-3 or TRBV12-4 and TRBJ1-2; D is ambiguous. The CDR3 loop spans 13 amino acids. Trimming cost V 6 bases and J 6 bases, with 14 bases left between them. Here the CDR3 reads CASRPPTPHGYTF. The CDR3, as DNA: TGTGCCAGCAGACCCCCGACCCCCCATGGCTACACCTTC.